These T cell receptor beta chains were read from a single sample in a study of cytomegalovirus exposure and HLA in healthy donors. TCRdb's copy holds only in-frame clones and misses some; the assay was immunoSEQ multiplex PCR. Among some 40,000 clones listed, around 50% were seen once. Material: PBMCs. These receptors originate from a woman in her forties in good health and CMV-seropositive. Each CDR3 is given with its conserved first and last residue. Fields, in order: clone size, D gene, V gene, J gene, CDR3 protein, CDR3 DNA. The D gene is left open where the match is weak. Clone size appears in some rows only: once, few, many, or a class for an expanded clone.

size: .; D: TRBD1; V: TRBV4-1; J: TRBJ2-7; CDR3: CASSPDTGGTYEQYF; DNA: TGCGCCAGCAGCCCCGACACAGGGGGCACTTACGAGCAGTACTTC
size: few; D: TRBD1; V: TRBV9; J: TRBJ1-2; CDR3: CASSAMDRDGYTF; DNA: TGTGCCAGCAGCGCCATGGACAGGGATGGCTACACCTTC
size: .; D: TRBD1; V: TRBV28; J: TRBJ2-2; CDR3: CASRTGQADTGELFF; DNA: TGTGCCAGCAGAACGGGACAGGCCGACACCGGGGAGCTGTTTTTT
size: few; D: TRBD1; V: TRBV7-8; J: TRBJ2-2; CDR3: CASSYIKRGRTGELFF; DNA: TGTGCCAGCAGCTACATAAAGAGGGGGCGCACCGGGGAGCTGTTTTTT
size: few; D: .; V: TRBV5-1; J: TRBJ2-7; CDR3: CASSSSYEQYF; DNA: TGCGCCAGCAGCTCCTCCTACGAGCAGTACTTC
size: few; D: TRBD1; V: TRBV7-6; J: TRBJ2-1; CDR3: CASSLGGIRGRVSSYNEQFF; DNA: TGTGCCAGCAGCCTCGGAGGGATCAGGGGGCGGGTTAGCTCCTACAATGAGCAGTTCTTC
size: few; D: TRBD1; V: TRBV2; J: TRBJ2-1; CDR3: CASSPGTGDDNEQFF; DNA: TGTGCCAGCAGTCCAGGGACAGGGGACGACAATGAGCAGTTCTTC
size: .; D: TRBD2; V: TRBV19; J: TRBJ2-3; CDR3: CASRPASGRDTQYF; DNA: TGTGCCAGTAGACCAGCTAGCGGGAGAGATACGCAGTATTTT
size: .; D: .; V: TRBV6-5; J: TRBJ1-5; CDR3: CASRQGRSNQPQHF; DNA: TGTGCCAGCAGACAGGGACGTAGCAATCAGCCCCAGCATTTT
size: .; D: .; V: TRBV5-1; J: TRBJ2-2; CDR3: CASSKTGPLNTGELFF; DNA: TGCGCCAGCAGCAAAACAGGGCCCCTGAACACCGGGGAGCTGTTTTTT
size: .; D: TRBD2; V: TRBV5-1; J: TRBJ2-1; CDR3: CASSSGLAGVNEQFF; DNA: TGCGCCAGCAGCTCGGGACTAGCGGGGGTTAATGAGCAGTTCTTC